These 32 T cell receptor beta chains were all obtained from the same sample, sequenced in a study of T cell clonality in common variable immunodeficiency. Study-level points and caveats: In common variable immunodeficiency, TCR beta chains reportedly carried fewer deletions and N-nucleotide insertions.

Method: immunoSEQ multiplex PCR; TCRdb's copy keeps in-frame clones and lacks some. Observed are about 16,000 clones, no singletons, with the top ten taking 12% to 15%. Antigens of these TCRs are unknown. Source material: peripheral blood mononuclear cells. These receptors all come from a human donor with common variable immunodeficiency.

This clone was counted between two and nine times. The read stops 3 residues short of the end of the CDR3; the missing end is completed from the germline J gene. The J gene is TRBJ2-7, the V gene TRBV2; TRBD1 matches 7 bases. The V gene end was trimmed by 4 bases and the J gene end by 3 bases; junction bases not matched to a gene: 9. This CDR3 spans 15 amino acids. From germline, CDR1 is SNHLY and CDR2 FYNNEI. The sequenced CDR3 bases are TGTGCCAGCAGTGGAGGACAGGTGTCACACTACGAG. It is translated as CASSGGQVSHYE. The full-length CDR3 reads as CASSGGQVSHYEQYF. The full variable domain, in which reference TRBV2 and TRBJ2-7 provide the parts outside the CDR3, is EPEVTQTPSHQVTQMGQEVILRCVPISNHLYFYWYRQILGQKVEFLVSFYNNEISEKSEIFDDQFSVERPDGSNFTLKIRSTKLEDSAMYFCASSGGQVSHYEQYFGPGTRLTVT.

On this clone: The read terminates 3 residues ahead of where the CDR3 ends, so the germline J gene completes it. The chain is built from TRBV18 and TRBJ2-2; unclear D gene. CDR1 is KGHSH and CDR2 is LQKENI in the germline V gene. V was cut by 1 base and J by 1 base, with 13 bases left in between. The CDR3 has 17 residues. The covered CDR3 bases are TGTGCCAGCTCACCACGCCCGACAAACGGGAACACCGGGGAG. Encoded protein: CASSPRPTNGNTGE. In full, the CDR3 is CASSPRPTNGNTGELFF.

For this clone: From the germline J gene comes the end of the CDR3, since the read stops 3 residues before it. The chain has TRBV5-3 and TRBJ2-5, with 8 bases fitting TRBD1. TRBV5-3 is classed as an ORF, of uncertain function. This CDR3 has 14 residues. V lost 7 bases, J lost 7 bases, and 12 bases stayed unmatched. CDR3 DNA (partial): TGTGCCAGATGCGACAGGGGACCGATGAGGACC. Protein sequence: CARCDRGPMRT. The whole CDR3 protein reads CARCDRGPMRTQYF.

This clone showed up just a few times. The read ends 3 residues early relative to the CDR3; the germline J gene fills the gap. The chain carries TRBV19 and TRBJ2-1; D remains unclear. Germline values: CDR1 LNHDA, CDR2 SQIVND (reference sequence). The V end was cut by 6 bases, the J end by 0 bases, with 9 bases between. The CDR3 totals 14 residues. The CDR3 region is CASRDWNSYNEQFF. The CDR3 DNA, read in part, is TGTGCCAGTAGAGACTGGAACTCCTACAATGAG.

To note about this clone: Coverage ceases 3 residues before the CDR3 finishes, and the germline J gene fills in the end. V and J are TRBV2 and TRBJ2-1; D is possibly TRBD1 (6 bases). This CDR3 is 15 amino acids long. Germline CDR1 and CDR2: SNHLY and FYNNEI. The germline V and J ends were trimmed by 2 bases and 2 bases, with 10 bases remaining between them. The CDR3: CASSERRGAYNEQFF. The CDR3 DNA, read in part, is TGTGCCAGCAGTGAACGCAGGGGAGCCTACAATGAG. The full variable domain, completed using reference TRBV2 and TRBJ2-1, is EPEVTQTPSHQVTQMGQEVILRCVPISNHLYFYWYRQILGQKVEFLVSFYNNEISEKSEIFDDQFSVERPDGSNFTLKIRSTKLEDSAMYFCASSERRGAYNEQFFGPGTRLTVL.

The sample holds a few counts of this clone. The read comes to an end 3 residues before the CDR3 does, leaving the germline J gene to fill in the end. The chain employs TRBV7-2 and TRBJ2-7, with 8 nucleotides matching TRBD1. Germline V gives CDR1 SGHTA, CDR2 FQGNSA. This CDR3 region has 15 residues. The junction had 7 bases not matched to a gene; V was cut back by 6 bases and J by 0 bases. CDR3 residues: CASREGQGYSYEQYF. Partial CDR3 DNA: TGTGCCAGCAGAGAAGGACAGGGATACTCCTACGAG.

Note on this clone: The read comes to an end 3 residues before the CDR3 does, leaving the germline J gene to fill in the end. This chain joins TRBV7-2 and TRBJ2-3, with D possibly TRBD1 on 6 matching bases. Per the germline V gene, CDR1 is SGHTA and CDR2 is FQGNSA. Between the trimmed V and J ends, which lost 4 bases and 2 bases, there was a span of 10 bases. This CDR3 is built from 14 residues. CDR3 sequence: CASSYDRYTDTQYF. CDR3 DNA, as far as it was read: TGTGCCAGCAGCTACGACAGGTACACAGATACG. Full variable domain (remainder filled in from reference TRBV7-2 and TRBJ2-3): GAGVSQSPSNKVTEKGKDVELRCDPISGHTALYWYRQSLGQGLEFLIYFQGNSAPDKSGLPSDRFSAERTGGSVSTLTIQRTQQEDSAVYLCASSYDRYTDTQYFGPGTRLTVL.

A word on this clone: The read halts 3 residues ahead of the CDR3 end, with the missing end drawn from the germline J gene. The chain combines TRBV6-4 with TRBJ2-3; D might be TRBD2 (7 bases). This CDR3 has 15 residues. Germline CDR1 reads MRHNA; CDR2 reads SNTAGT. V gave up 10 bases and J gave up 2 bases, with 19 bases separating them. The CDR3 DNA, read in part, is TGTGCCACCAGATTGGGGGGGCGATCCACAGATACG. It codes for CATRLGGRSTDT. The CDR3 reads in full as CATRLGGRSTDTQYF.

A few counts support this clone. The CDR3 goes on 3 residues after the read ends, and that part is filled in from the germline J gene. Within the sample, other DNA sequences also encode this same CDR3. The J gene is TRBJ2-4, the V gene TRBV6-2 or TRBV6-3; D remains unclear. The CDR3 length is 14 residues. V was trimmed by 6 bases and J by 8 bases, leaving 17 bases between them. Looked up from germline, CDR1 is MNHEY and CDR2 is SVGEGT. The CDR3 loop reads CASRLNPLGDIQYF. Partial CDR3 DNA: TGTGCCAGCAGACTCAATCCCCTAGGAGACATT.

With respect to this clone: The CDR3 end lies 3 residues beyond the end of the read and is filled in from the germline J gene. The rearrangement uses TRBV5-1 and TRBJ2-7; 8 bases line up with TRBD1. With V trimmed by 4 bases and J by 2 bases, 8 bases remained unmatched. This CDR3 has 15 residues. Germline CDR1 SGHRS, CDR2 YFSETQ. This chain's CDR3 is CASSQTGTGAYEQYF. The CDR3 DNA, read in part, is TGCGCCAGCAGCCAAACCGGGACAGGAGCCTACGAG.

This clone was counted many times. The CDR3 is cut off 3 residues early in the read; its end comes from the germline J gene. The V call is TRBV29-1, the J call TRBJ2-5; D might be TRBD2 (7 bases). V was pared by 4 bases and J by 1 base, with 16 bases between. Germline V lookup: CDR1 SQVTM, CDR2 ANQGSEA. The CDR3 consists of 15 residues. The chain's CDR3 is CSVGGGAGSQETQYF. CDR3 bases read: TGCAGCGTTGGAGGGGGGGCCGGGTCCCAAGAGACC.

As for this clone: Sequencing ends 3 residues short of the CDR3 end; the germline J gene provides the rest. This chain links TRBV7-6 with TRBJ2-7; perhaps TRBD1 as D (5 bases). V lost 6 bases, J lost 6 bases, and 15 bases lay in between. The CDR3 is 13 amino acids. Germline CDR1 reads SGHVS; CDR2 reads FNYEAQ. The sequenced part of the CDR3 DNA is TGTGCCAGCAGTCAGAGACAGCCCTCCGAG. Its protein is CASSQRQPSE. The entire CDR3 protein is CASSQRQPSEQYF.

On this clone itself: The read ends 3 residues early relative to the CDR3; the germline J gene fills the gap. This chain links TRBV19 with TRBJ2-1, with 8 bases fitting TRBD2. The CDR3 covers 16 residues. CDR1 and CDR2 from the germline V gene are LNHDA and SQIVND (reference sequence). J lost 4 bases, V lost 0 bases, and 5 bases had no gene match. Incomplete CDR3 DNA: TGTGCCAGTAGTATAGAGGGGGCGGGAGGATACAATGAG. It translates to CASSIEGAGGYNE. The complete CDR3 protein is CASSIEGAGGYNEQFF. The variable domain in full, with the rest retrieved from reference TRBV19 and TRBJ2-1, is DGGITQSPKYLFRKEGQNVTLSCEQNLNHDAMYWYRQDPGQGLRLIYYSQIVNDFQKGDIAEGYSVSREKKESFPLTVTSAQKNPTAFYLCASSIEGAGGYNEQFFGPGTRLTVL.

Regarding this clone: The read halts 3 residues ahead of the CDR3 end, with the missing end drawn from the germline J gene. The V and J genes are TRBV18 and TRBJ1-5; 7 bases are a match to TRBD1. The CDR3 length is 16 residues. Germline CDR1 and CDR2: KGHSH and LQKENI. V shed 6 bases and J 4 bases; nucleotides not matched to a gene: 12. The DNA read from the CDR3 is TGTGCCAGCTCGACCAGTCCGACAGGGACGAATCAGCCC. It is translated as CASSTSPTGTNQP. The CDR3 as a whole reads CASSTSPTGTNQPQHF.

As to this clone: The read gets to within 3 residues of the CDR3 end, and the germline J gene fills in the rest. The chain combines TRBV18 with TRBJ1-1; possible D gene TRBD1, 6 bases. Germline CDR1 reads KGHSH; CDR2 reads LQKENI. The CDR3 is 16 amino acids. V dropped 5 bases and J dropped 3 bases, with 19 bases sitting between them. CDR3 residues: CASSTTVGASHTEAFF. The DNA read from the CDR3 is TGTGCCAGCTCAACGACCGTGGGGGCGTCGCACACTGAA.

In this sample, this clone is medium-sized. The covered CDR3 bases are TGTGCCAGCTCACCATCTCCCAGGTACGAG. As protein: CASSPSPRYE. The entire CDR3 is CASSPSPRYEQYF. The rearrangement links TRBV18 to TRBJ2-7, with D uncertain. With the read ending 3 residues before the CDR3 end, the germline J gene is used to fill in that end. CDR3 size: 13 residues. CDR1 and CDR2 from the germline V gene are KGHSH and LQKENI. Trimming stripped 2 bases from V and 4 bases from J, with 9 bases between.

This clone was recorded a few times. From the germline J gene comes the end of the CDR3, since the read stops 3 residues before it. J is TRBJ1-3 and V is TRBV5-1; a possible D gene is TRBD1 (5 bases). The germline V gene has CDR1 SGHRS and CDR2 YFSETQ. The CDR3 extends over 14 amino acids. V lost 4 bases and J lost 4, with 12 bases in between. Partial CDR3 DNA: TGCGCCAGCAGCGACAGTGCATCCGGAAACACC. Amino acids: CASSDSASGNT. The whole CDR3 protein reads CASSDSASGNTIYF.

This clone was detected many times. The CDR3 spells CAISDIGTEAFF. The CDR3 DNA, read in part, is TGTGCCATCAGTGACATCGGCACTGAA. The V call is TRBV10-3, the J call TRBJ1-1; the D is unclear. The CDR3 is cut off 3 residues early in the read; its end comes from the germline J gene. Trimming removed 3 bases from V and 4 bases from J, with 6 bases in between. The germline CDR1 and CDR2 sequences are ENHRY and SYGVKD. The CDR3 length is 12 residues.

This clone has more than one count but fewer than ten. The CDR3 end falls 3 residues outside the read, so it is completed with the germline J gene. The V gene is TRBV20-1, the J gene TRBJ2-3; 11 bases map to TRBD2. Germline V CDR1 and CDR2: DFQATT, SNEGSKA (reference sequence). This CDR3 is built from 14 residues. The V segment lost 5 bases and the J segment 2 bases; nucleotides outside the gene matches: 3. The CDR3 reads CSALLAGDTDTQYF. The covered CDR3 bases are TGCAGTGCTTTACTAGCGGGGGACACAGATACG.

Worth noting for this clone: Read data end 3 residues before the CDR3 end; the end is taken from the germline J gene. The chain carries TRBV19 and TRBJ2-6; D possibly corresponds to TRBD2 (6 bases). The V and J ends lost 0 bases and 4 bases respectively, with 10 bases between them. The CDR3 spans 16 residues. From germline, CDR1 is LNHDA and CDR2 SQIVND (reference sequence). CDR3 region: CASSIEGGWGANVLTF. CDR3 bases read: TGTGCCAGTAGTATAGAGGGGGGTTGGGGGGCCAACGTC.

Of note for this clone: Sequencing ends 3 residues short of the CDR3 end; the germline J gene provides the rest. The genes are TRBV18 and TRBJ1-2, with D possibly matching TRBD1 (5 bases). This CDR3 is 15 amino acids long. Germline V CDR1 and CDR2: KGHSH, LQKENI. Trimming removed 3 bases at V and 2 bases at J, with 13 bases between. This chain's CDR3 is CASSPAQGPNYGYTF. CDR3 DNA (partial): TGTGCCAGCTCACCGGCTCAGGGCCCCAACTATGGC.

A few counts support this clone. The DNA ends 3 residues before the CDR3 does, and the rest of the CDR3 is filled in from the germline J gene. The chain couples TRBV20-1 to TRBJ2-3; D perhaps matches TRBD2 (6 bases). Between the trimmed V and J ends, which lost 1 base and 5 bases, there was a span of 16 bases. The CDR3 extends over 15 amino acids. CDR1 is DFQATT, CDR2 SNEGSKA, per germline (reference sequence). CDR3 loop: CSARASTGVGDTQYF. Incomplete CDR3 DNA: TGCAGTGCTAGAGCCAGTACGGGGGTGGGAGATACG.

This clone was seen ten or more times. The read stops 3 residues short of the end of the CDR3; the missing end is completed from the germline J gene. The rearrangement uses TRBV19 and TRBJ1-6; D remains ambiguous. The CDR3 has 15 amino acids. The V end was cut by 6 bases, the J end by 7 bases, with 16 bases between. Germline V gives CDR1 LNHDA, CDR2 SQIVND (reference sequence). This CDR3 reads CASRTYLRANSPLHF. Partial CDR3 DNA: TGTGCCAGTAGGACCTATTTGAGAGCGAATTCACCC.

On this clone itself: Read coverage stops 3 residues before the CDR3 terminus; the germline J gene supplies the remainder. The chain employs TRBV13 and TRBJ2-1; 7 bases match TRBD1. This CDR3 comprises 15 residues. From germline, CDR1 is PRHDT and CDR2 FYEKMQ (reference sequence). V shed 5 bases and J 5 bases; nucleotides not matched to a gene: 9. This CDR3 is CASSILKGQNNEQFF. Incomplete CDR3 DNA: TGTGCCAGCAGCATTCTCAAGGGACAGAACAATGAG.

This clone has a count of ten or more. The read gets to within 3 residues of the CDR3 end, and the germline J gene fills in the rest. The genes are TRBV20-1 and TRBJ2-1; D remains ambiguous. Trimming stripped 5 bases from V and 8 bases from J, with 16 bases between. Germline V CDR1 and CDR2: DFQATT, SNEGSKA (reference sequence). The CDR3 is 13 amino acids. CDR3 bases read: TGCAGTGCTCGTAGGCCTAAGGGTGATGAG. Translating gives CSARRPKGDE. The CDR3 in its entirety is CSARRPKGDEQFF.

As for this clone: Coverage ceases 3 residues before the CDR3 finishes, and the germline J gene fills in the end. V is TRBV2 and J is TRBJ2-5; 9 nucleotides match TRBD1. From germline, CDR1 is SNHLY and CDR2 FYNNEI. The CDR3 extends over 15 amino acids. The junction had 9 bases not matched to a gene; V was cut back by 6 bases and J by 4 bases. The CDR3 loop reads CASRRGTGMRETQYF. The CDR3 bases that were read are TGTGCCAGCAGGAGGGGGACAGGGATGAGAGAGACC.

A word on this clone: Relative to the germline gene, one junction end is altered; a read error may explain this. The read ends 3 residues before the CDR3 terminus; that terminus is restored from the germline J gene. This chain connects TRBV7-7 to TRBJ2-3; TRBD1 matches 8 bases. CDR1 and CDR2 from the germline V gene are SSHAT and FNYEAQ (reference sequence). The CDR3 spans 14 residues. CDR3: CASSTDRGTDTQYF. CDR3 DNA, as far as it was read: TGTGCTAGCAGCACGGACAGGGGCACAGATACG.

A remark on this clone: The observed sequence ends 3 residues before the CDR3 terminus, with the missing tail filled in from the germline J gene. The chain is built from TRBV19 and TRBJ1-4, with a possible D match to TRBD1 (6 bases). Germline values: CDR1 LNHDA, CDR2 SQIVND (reference sequence). V was trimmed by 2 bases and J by 8 bases, leaving 6 bases between them. The CDR3 is made up of 12 amino acids. The CDR3 region is CASSIQGEKLFF. CDR3 bases read: TGTGCCAGTAGTATACAGGGGGAAAAA.

This clone was seen many times. The sequence runs out 3 residues before the end of the CDR3; the remainder is reconstructed from the germline J gene. This chain links TRBV7-2 with TRBJ1-5; the D is unclear. Between the trimmed V and J ends, which lost 3 bases and 1 base, there was a span of 10 bases. The CDR3 has 15 amino acids. CDR1 is SGHTA and CDR2 is FQGNSA in the germline V gene. The CDR3 region is CASSFAQASNQPQHF. The CDR3 bases that were read are TGTGCCAGCAGCTTCGCGCAGGCCAGCAATCAGCCC.

For this clone: With the read ending 3 residues before the CDR3 end, the germline J gene is used to fill in that end. V usage is TRBV18 and J usage is TRBJ2-5, with D perhaps matching TRBD1 (5 bases). The germline CDR1 and CDR2 sequences are KGHSH and LQKENI. The CDR3 consists of 14 residues. V lost 0 bases and J 5 bases, leaving 10 bases between the germline ends. The CDR3 here is CASSPPEYRETQYF. The covered CDR3 bases are TGTGCCAGCTCACCACCGGAGTACAGGGAGACC.

Concerning this clone itself: The read terminates 3 residues ahead of where the CDR3 ends, so the germline J gene completes it. The chain combines TRBV7-9 with TRBJ2-1, with 10 nucleotides matching TRBD1. The germline V gene has CDR1 SEHNR and CDR2 FQNEAQ (reference sequence). The CDR3 runs to 15 residues. V shed 8 bases, J shed 4 bases, and the junction held 8 bases outside the gene matches. Here the CDR3 reads CASSLRQGAYNEQFF. CDR3 bases read: TGTGCCAGCTCCCTCCGACAGGGGGCATACAATGAG.

This clone was observed a few times. The read is 3 residues too short to cover the CDR3 end, so that end is filled in from the germline J gene. J is TRBJ2-5 and V is TRBV7-6, with 10 positions matching TRBD2. This CDR3 has 16 residues. V lost 3 bases to trimming and J lost 5 bases; unmatched junction nucleotides: 9. Germline V gives CDR1 SGHVS, CDR2 FNYEAQ. The CDR3 protein is CASSFDLLAGVETQYF. The DNA read from the CDR3 is TGTGCCAGCAGCTTCGACCTTCTAGCGGGGGTTGAGACC.